These 27 T cell receptor beta chains share one sample of origin, sequenced in a study of T cell responses to AZD1222 COVID-19 vaccine. Clones were read by immunoSEQ multiplex PCR, and TCRdb kept only the in-frame ones, dropping some. Altogether approximately 85,000 clones are present, about 86% being singletons, with the ten largest covering about 7%. The specimen comprised peripheral blood, sampled on day 0 of AZD1222 vaccination. These TCRs come from an adult in good health.

This clone was seen just once. The J gene is TRBJ2-7, the V gene TRBV5-1; TRBD2 aligns across 10 bases. The CDR3 has 20 residues. The V segment lost 4 bases and the J segment 2 bases; nucleotides outside the gene matches: 21. CDR1 SGHRS and CDR2 YFSETQ come from the germline V gene. CDR3 sequence reads: CASSQKSGGETTLPPYEQYF. The CDR3 region has the DNA TGCGCCAGCAGCCAGAAAAGCGGGGGGGAAACTACTCTACCACCCTACGAGCAGTACTTC.

This clone occurred a few times. The rearrangement uses TRBV9 and TRBJ1-3; D gene unclear. Trimming removed 4 bases at V and 0 bases at J, with 8 bases between. Germline V gene lookup returns CDR1 SGDLS and CDR2 YYNGEE. The CDR3 contains 14 residues. The CDR3 coding sequence is TGTGCCAGCAGCCCTATGGGCTCTGGAAACACCATATATTTT. As protein: CASSPMGSGNTIYF.

The CDR3 DNA is TGTGCTAGTGGTCAAGAGGGGGCTCGTGGAAACACCATATATTTT. Encoded protein: CASGQEGARGNTIYF. The chain recombines TRBV12-5 with TRBJ1-3; 7 nucleotides align to TRBD1. V shed 5 bases and J 3 bases; nucleotides not matched to a gene: 7. This CDR3 is built from 15 residues. The germline V gene encodes CDR1 LGHNT and CDR2 FRNRAP.

Here the CDR3 DNA reads TGTGCCAGCAGCGGGAGTACCGGGGTGCCCCAGCATTTT. Amino acid sequence: CASSGSTGVPQHF. The J gene is TRBJ1-5, the V gene TRBV28, with D unclear. This CDR3 is built from 13 residues. With 6 bases removed from V and 9 bases from J, the gap between germline ends came to 15 bases. Germline V lookup: CDR1 MDHEN, CDR2 SYDVKM.

The chain couples TRBV7-2 to TRBJ1-5, with D perhaps TRBD1 (5 bases). Trimming cost V 6 bases and J 3 bases, with 15 bases left between them. Germline values: CDR1 SGHTA, CDR2 FQGNSA. This CDR3 contains 15 residues. This CDR3 reads CASSKEGLDNQPQHF. Written as DNA, the CDR3 is TGTGCCAGCAGTAAGGAGGGGCTTGACAATCAGCCCCAGCATTTT.

This chain links TRBV28 with TRBJ1-5; TRBD1 might be the D (5 bases). Trimming left V 5 bases short and J 2 bases short, with 19 bases between. Per germline, CDR1 MDHEN and CDR2 SYDVKM. This CDR3 is 17 amino acids long. CDR3 in amino acids: CASSGGRGRMGNQPQHF. The CDR3 DNA reads TGTGCCAGCAGTGGGGGTCGAGGCCGCATGGGCAATCAGCCCCAGCATTTT.

Worth noting for this clone: The sample has other DNA sequences that encode this CDR3 too. J is TRBJ2-6 and V is TRBV27; D not resolved. Germline assignment: CDR1 MNHEY and CDR2 SMNVEV (reference sequence). Trimming took 2 bases from V and 1 from J, leaving 6 bases between them. CDR3 size: 15 residues. CDR3 in amino acids: CASSLDGSGANVLTF. CDR3 DNA: TGTGCCAGCAGTTTAGATGGTTCTGGGGCCAACGTCCTGACTTTC.

The gene calls are TRBV7-2 and TRBJ1-2; no firm D call. The CDR3 contains 14 residues. Germline-derived CDR1 and CDR2 are SGHTA and FQGNSA. Trimming shortened V by 3 bases and J by 0 bases, and 8 bases separated the two germline ends. The CDR3 region is CASSLGTTNYGYTF. DNA of the CDR3: TGTGCCAGCAGCTTGGGCACAACTAACTATGGCTACACCTTC. Looking up the rest from reference TRBV7-2 and TRBJ1-2 gives the full variable domain: GAGVSQSPSNKVTEKGKDVELRCDPISGHTALYWYRQSLGQGLEFLIYFQGNSAPDKSGLPSDRFSAERTGGSVSTLTIQRTQQEDSAVYLCASSLGTTNYGYTFGSGTRLTVV.

The chain is built from TRBV28 and TRBJ2-1; 10 nucleotides match TRBD1. The CDR3 totals 14 residues. J was trimmed by 5 bases and V by 10 bases; bases with no gene match: 8. Germline CDR1 reads MDHEN; CDR2 reads SYDVKM. The CDR3 region has the DNA TGTGCCATCCATTCGACAGGGGGCCACAATGAGCAGTTCTTC. This encodes CAIHSTGGHNEQFF.

The chain couples TRBV7-8 to TRBJ1-5; the D gene is possibly TRBD1 (6 bases). CDR1 and CDR2 from the germline V gene are SGHVS and FQNEAQ. This CDR3 comprises 15 residues. V shed 1 base and J shed 9 bases, with 16 bases lying between them. CDR3: CASSLVGGLPGPQHF. DNA for the CDR3: TGTGCCAGCAGCTTAGTAGGGGGGCTCCCGGGGCCCCAGCATTTT. The whole variable domain, filled in from reference TRBV7-8 and TRBJ1-5, reads GAGVSQSPRYKVAKRGQDVALRCDPISGHVSLFWYQQALGQGPEFLTYFQNEAQLDKSGLPSDRFFAERPEGSVSTLKIQRTQQEDSAVYLCASSLVGGLPGPQHFGDGTRLSIL.

This clone occurred once. This chain links TRBV19 with TRBJ2-6; TRBD1 matches at 7 bases. Germline V gene lookup returns CDR1 LNHDA and CDR2 SQIVND (reference sequence). The CDR3 is 17 residues long. V shed 6 bases and J 0 bases; nucleotides not matched to a gene: 8. The CDR3 protein is CASRTPGQTSGANVLTF. The CDR3 DNA sequence: TGTGCCAGTAGGACTCCGGGACAGACCTCTGGGGCCAACGTCCTGACTTTC.

There are a few counts of this clone. The J gene is TRBJ2-3, the V gene TRBV27; 8 bases are a match to TRBD1. V dropped 6 bases and J dropped 2; count of bases not matched to a gene: 13. CDR1 MNHEY and CDR2 SMNVEV come from the germline V gene (reference sequence). The CDR3 sequence is 17 residues long. CDR3 amino acids: CASSPLATGASTDTQYF. In DNA form, the CDR3 reads TGTGCCAGCAGCCCCTTAGCGACAGGGGCCTCCACAGATACGCAGTATTTT.

The V gene is TRBV7-8, the J gene TRBJ1-2; D unresolved. The germline CDR1 and CDR2 sequences are SGHVS and FQNEAQ. CDR3 length equals 16 residues. The ends were cut back, 1 base at V and 7 bases at J, with 19 bases in the middle. The CDR3 loop is CASSLEANPPGTGYTF. The CDR3 DNA reads TGTGCCAGCAGCTTAGAGGCGAACCCTCCTGGTACTGGCTACACCTTC. Full variable domain (remainder filled in from reference TRBV7-8 and TRBJ1-2): GAGVSQSPRYKVAKRGQDVALRCDPISGHVSLFWYQQALGQGPEFLTYFQNEAQLDKSGLPSDRFFAERPEGSVSTLKIQRTQQEDSAVYLCASSLEANPPGTGYTFGSGTRLTVV.

The J gene is TRBJ1-1, the V gene TRBV10-3, with a possible D match to TRBD1 (6 bases). Trimming stripped 5 bases from V and 6 bases from J, with 16 bases between. CDR1 is ENHRY and CDR2 is SYGVKD in the germline V gene. CDR3 length: 14 amino acids. CDR3 sequence reads: CAISTDRSGAEAFF. For the CDR3, the DNA is TGTGCCATCAGTACCGACAGGAGCGGCGCTGAAGCTTTCTTT.

The chain employs TRBV29-1 and TRBJ1-1; perhaps TRBD1 as D (6 bases). V was pared by 6 bases and J by 1 base, with 9 bases between. The V gene's germline CDR1 is SQVTM and CDR2 ANQGSEA. The length of the CDR3 is 12 residues. For the CDR3, the DNA is TGCAGCGTGGGACACCAGAACACTGAAGCTTTCTTT. Translation: CSVGHQNTEAFF.

This chain joins TRBV19 and TRBJ2-5; 8 bases are a match to TRBD2. Germline trimming cut 3 bases from V and 10 bases from J; bases unmatched to any gene: 4. From germline, CDR1 is LNHDA and CDR2 SQIVND (reference sequence). This CDR3 region has 12 residues. CDR3 DNA sequence: TGTGCCAGTAGTATGGGTCGGGAGGGCCAGTACTTC. Protein sequence: CASSMGREGQYF. The full variable domain, rest sourced from reference TRBV19 and TRBJ2-5, is DGGITQSPKYLFRKEGQNVTLSCEQNLNHDAMYWYRQDPGQGLRLIYYSQIVNDFQKGDIAEGYSVSREKKESFPLTVTSAQKNPTAFYLCASSMGREGQYFGPGTRLLVL.

This chain joins TRBV6-5 and TRBJ2-7; D gene uncertain. The CDR3 is made up of 16 amino acids. Germline V gene lookup returns CDR1 MNHEY and CDR2 SVGAGI. Trimming removed 1 base from V and 2 bases from J, with 15 bases in between. The CDR3 spells CASSYYGVGVAYEQYF. CDR3 coding DNA: TGTGCCAGCAGTTACTATGGGGTCGGTGTGGCCTACGAGCAGTACTTC.

The V and J genes are TRBV30 and TRBJ1-1; D is uncertain. CDR1 and CDR2 (germline): GTSNPN, SVGIG (reference sequence). Trimming cost V 2 bases and J 1 base, with 5 bases left between them. The CDR3 extends over 12 amino acids. The CDR3 spells CAWSRRNTEAFF. Here the CDR3 DNA reads TGTGCCTGGAGTAGAAGGAACACTGAAGCTTTCTTT. Based on the CDR3 plus reference TRBV30 and TRBJ1-1, the full variable domain is SQTIHQWPATLVQPVGSPLSLECTVEGTSNPNLYWYRQAAGRGLQLLFYSVGIGQISSEVPQNLSASRPQDRQFILSSKKLLLSDSGFYLCAWSRRNTEAFFGQGTRLTVV.

This sequence joins TRBV29-1 and TRBJ2-3; no definite D call. The CDR3 contains 11 residues. The germline gives CDR1 SQVTM, CDR2 ANQGSEA. DNA of the CDR3: TGCAACGTAGTTGAAGGAGATACGCAGTATTTT. Protein: CNVVEGDTQYF.

The CDR3 DNA sequence: TGTGCCAACCGAGACAGCTCCAACTATGGCTACACCTTC. Protein product: CANRDSSNYGYTF. The V and J genes are TRBV28 and TRBJ1-2; D may be TRBD1 (5 bases). The CDR3 consists of 13 residues. Germline V gene lookup returns CDR1 MDHEN and CDR2 SYDVKM. V lost 10 bases to trimming and J lost 2 bases, with 14 bases between them.

The gene calls are TRBV7-6 and TRBJ2-7, with D possibly being TRBD2 (5 bases). This CDR3 has 13 amino acids. V shed 8 bases and J shed 2 bases, with 13 bases lying between them. Germline CDR1 and CDR2: SGHVS and FNYEAQ. DNA for the CDR3: TGTGCCAGCGGACGGGGATCCACCTACGAGCAGTACTTC. Protein: CASGRGSTYEQYF.

This rearrangement joins TRBV7-6 to TRBJ1-4, with 10 nucleotides matching TRBD1. Germline V gene data show CDR1 as SGHVS and CDR2 as FNYEAQ. The CDR3 totals 18 residues. Trimming removed 4 bases from V and 4 bases from J; junction bases left unmatched: 12. CDR3 in amino acids: CASSSPSTRDRGNEKLFF. The CDR3 DNA reads as TGTGCCAGCAGCTCGCCAAGTACCCGGGACAGGGGTAATGAAAAACTGTTTTTT.

The rearrangement uses TRBV28 and TRBJ1-1; D unresolved. There are 12 residues in the CDR3. Germline V gene sequence: CDR1 MDHEN, CDR2 SYDVKM. With 7 bases removed from V and 0 bases from J, the gap between germline ends came to 6 bases. The CDR3 coding sequence is TGTGCCAGCATAAGCGTGAACACTGAAGCTTTCTTT. Residues: CASISVNTEAFF.

DNA of the CDR3: TGTGCCAGCAGCGTGTATGGAGAGGGTGAGCAGTACTTC. It translates to CASSVYGEGEQYF. The chain employs TRBV9 and TRBJ2-7; a possible D gene is TRBD2 (5 bases). The CDR3 spans 13 residues. Trimming removed 2 bases at V and 7 bases at J, with 13 bases between. The germline gives CDR1 SGDLS, CDR2 YYNGEE.

This clone was recorded once. The V and J genes are TRBV7-2 and TRBJ2-1; D perhaps matches TRBD2 (6 bases). Trimming left V 1 base short and J 3 bases short, with 10 bases between. Germline CDR1 reads SGHTA; CDR2 reads FQGNSA. The CDR3 has 15 residues. The CDR3 sequence: CASSLEGTYYNEQFF. In DNA, the CDR3 is TGTGCCAGCAGCTTAGAAGGGACTTACTACAATGAGCAGTTCTTC.

Only one count was recorded for this clone. The V call is TRBV28, the J call TRBJ1-5; a weak D match, TRBD1 (5 bases). CDR1 is MDHEN, CDR2 SYDVKM, per germline. Deletions cut 5 bases from V and 2 bases from J, with 16 bases between. The CDR3 contains 16 residues. The CDR3 region is CASSPPPRGGNQPQHF. Here the CDR3 DNA reads TGTGCCAGCAGTCCCCCCCCGCGGGGGGGCAATCAGCCCCAGCATTTT.

This chain connects TRBV28 to TRBJ2-4; D might be TRBD2 (6 bases). Trimming pared 7 bases from V and 1 base from J, leaving 8 bases between. The V gene's germline CDR1 is MDHEN and CDR2 SYDVKM. The length of the CDR3 is 13 residues. DNA for the CDR3: TGTGCCAGCAAGGAGGGGGCCAAAAACATTCAGTACTTC. This encodes CASKEGAKNIQYF.